This T cell receptor (beta chain) was recovered during a study of cytomegalovirus exposure and HLA in healthy donors (dated by TCRdb to about 2017). Study-wide context: According to an earlier analysis of 550 to 750 of the donors, 150 million to 200 million T cells yielded 100 million or so unique TCR beta sequences and 250 to 350 Gb of sequence data. Around 300 gigabases of sequencing data and approximately 93 million unique TCR sequences were included in an early release covering around 600 HLA-typed donors. Of the approximately 400 genotyped donors, approximately 81% were placed in the genetic ancestry cluster associated with self-reported Caucasian donors. The study aimed to test whether signatures of past pathogen exposure could be identified by cataloging public T cell receptors. The study profiled the T cell repertoires of 500 to 800 subjects by immunosequencing and related them to cytomegalovirus serostatus. Besides the first cohort of about 730 subjects, a separate validation cohort made up of 120 different subjects was used. High-throughput TCR immunosequencing, statistical association of individual TCRs with disease status, and machine learning were combined to predict cytomegalovirus infection status. A later analysis re-examined previously published TCR beta repertoires from roughly 650 donors and added high-resolution HLA genotyping to investigate patterns of TCR occurrence. The later analysis used no new phenotypic data to find candidate immune exposures, relying instead on TCR beta sequences and their occurrence across donors. An earlier analysis of 587 of the donors used high-throughput TCR beta sequencing to judge whether each TCR beta V gene segment behaved as functional or pseudogenic. Donor age, sex, ethnicity and CMV serostatus were collected together with the repertoire data. A later genetic analysis took genome-wide SNP genotypes for 398 of the 666 donors and used that subset as a discovery cohort. All discovery cohort repertoires had been generated on a single sequencing platform. Both class I and class II loci were covered by HLA typing, at four-digit resolution. Typing coverage differed by locus: A, B, C, DRB1 and DQB1 were typed in roughly 620-630 donors, DQA1 in 522, DPA1 in 600 to 610, and DPB1 in 400 to 480. Several DR-DQ haplotypes were treated as single units for association and clustering because of strong linkage in the cohort. Across some 400 genotyped donors of the cohort, an average of 235,054 unique TCR beta nucleotide sequences per donor were sequenced, and around 20% of those sequences were non-productive. On the study overall, not on this receptor specifically: An earlier analysis of approximately 530 of the donors showed that most TCR beta V segments appeared in productive rearrangements either about 90% or about 30% of the time, which broadly matched IMGT annotations. Most TCR sequences were seen in very few donors, while some public TCRs were found in many individuals. In a later analysis, the rate of TCR association differed among HLA loci, with DRB1 alleles having the most associated TCRs and HLA-C alleles having the fewest. A later analysis found that most CMV-associated TCR beta chains appeared HLA-restricted, with HLA associations seemingly driven largely by CMV exposure. In a later genetic analysis, a missense DCLRE1C variant was associated with V-gene and J-gene trimming of TCR beta chains, and the association was replicated in an independent cohort. For the cohort, immune exposure information was limited to CMV serostatus. A cluster of highly shared sequence variants was judged likely to represent a technical artifact of the sequencing pipeline. Assigning TCR associations to individual alleles was difficult when HLA alleles, especially DR and DQ, strongly co-occurred. The earlier analysis of approximately 590 of the donors excluded 15 to 20 rarely observed V segments, including chromosome 9 orphons, because counts were too low. According to the authors, the approach could potentially be generalized to other disease states and immunological phenotypes. The presence/absence analyses assumed that sequencing depth was roughly uniform across donors, and that assumption may not be true. In this cohort, only TCR beta chains were sequenced, and detectable features were limited by the absence of alpha or paired-chain data. A further reported finding was that TCR beta sequences accurately predicted the HLA-A and HLA-B alleles for most subjects in the first cohort. Because HLA typing was missing for some donors at each locus, association tests included only the typed subset. A few of the identified cytomegalovirus-associated TCR beta chains were confirmed in vitro to be specific for cytomegalovirus antigens. The classifier was reported to diagnose cytomegalovirus status with high specificity and sensitivity in both the original cohort and the validation cohort. Linkage disequilibrium might explain the correlated functional status among segregating V segments, but an unknown experimental factor could not be ruled out. Compared with equally common non-associated chains, HLA-associated TCR beta chains in a later analysis were more clonally expanded and had lower generation probabilities. A later analysis associated around 16,000 TCR beta sequences with specific HLA alleles at a false discovery rate of 0.05. The study listed around 160 TCR beta chains as associated with cytomegalovirus. According to a later analysis, parvovirus B19, influenza, CMV and Epstein-Barr virus appeared linked to several top co-occurrence clusters. A later genetic analysis reported fewer N-insertions in productive TCRs among donors in an Asian-associated ancestry cluster than the approximately 700-donor mean.

Library prep was done by the immunoSEQ multiplex PCR assay. The multiplex PCR relied on a mix of 60 forward primers for TCR Vbeta segments and 13 reverse primers for TCR Jbeta segments. A multiplex PCR assay on genomic DNA amplified the CDR3 region of rearranged TCR beta genes. On the Illumina HiSeq System, the amplified TCR beta libraries were sequenced as 87-base-pair reads. Processing in the source paper ran as follows. A later analysis tallied 75 million to 95 million unique TCR beta chains across the 600 to 700 repertoires, and approximately 11 million of those chains were shared by two or more donors. To remove PCR and sequencing errors, raw reads were error-corrected and collapsed into unique sequences using a nearest-neighbor algorithm that merged closely related sequences. V, D and J gene segments were assigned by aligning CDR3 sequences to IMGT reference sequences. Each retained sequence needed at least a six-nucleotide match to both a V gene segment and a J gene segment. A rearrangement counted as productive if the CDR3 had no stop codons and remained in frame with V and J, and every other rearrangement counted as non-productive. Following IMGT convention, CDR3 was defined as the stretch from the second conserved V-encoded cysteine up to the conserved J-encoded phenylalanine. In an earlier analysis of more than 550 of the donors, sequences lacking an unambiguous match to a single V gene segment were excluded. An earlier analysis of 587 of the donors classified V segments as functional when productive rearrangements were above 56.7% and as segregating when the standard deviation between donors was above 5%. To diagnose cytomegalovirus status from the catalog of TCR beta chain sequences, a statistical classification framework was built. In a later analysis, TCR nucleotide sequences were compared against IMGT/GENE-DB human TR gene sequences so that V and J genes could be assigned. In a later analysis, CDR3 sequences and most-parsimonious VDJ recombination scenarios were assigned using the TCRdist pipeline. In a later analysis, each TCR beta chain was defined by its CDR3 amino acid sequence together with its V-gene family, and reads lacking a unique V-gene family were excluded. To address suspected cross-contamination and a sequencing artifact, a later analysis removed under 600 highly shared, low-generation-probability nucleotide sequences. For each public chain, a later analysis derived a clonal expansion index from normalized ranks of inferred template counts within each repertoire. Generation probabilities in a later analysis came from a VDJ recombination model fitted to out-of-frame rearrangements, and those results were checked against IGoR. In a later analysis, TCR-TCR, TCR-HLA and TCR-CMV co-occurrence was scored with hypergeometric tests, and a repertoire-size bias correction was applied to TCR pairs. In a later analysis, false discovery rates were estimated by permuting HLA or CMV assignments 20 times. In a later analysis, co-occurring TCRs were grouped with DBSCAN, and TCRdist sequence similarity was added when clustering was performed within HLA-allele-positive subsets. Repertoires with fewer than 30,000 or more than 120,000 public chains, plus five repertoires with anomalous nucleotide sharing, were excluded from co-occurrence clustering. What TCRdb holds here is the immuneACCESS table cut down to in-frame rearrangements. Part of the clones is not present; checked against another copy, under half of the missing clones reflect an unresolved V gene, and the others are unexplained. D and trimming were read from the DNA, whereas the V and J calls and clone size are those reported in that table. For this sample, the table gives some 120,000 clones. The top ten clonotypes cover under 2.5% of the sample.

With regard to this clone: Its binding antigen is unknown.

The cohort comprised 550 to 700 healthy bone marrow donors. At the time of sampling, all cohort members were nominally healthy, though unrecorded immune exposures were likely present. The donor was CMV seronegative and was included in the group of approximately 350 seronegative cohort members. A peripheral blood sample was collected from each donor, and TCR beta sequencing was performed on peripheral blood mononuclear cells. The Qiagen DNeasy Blood Extraction Kit was used to extract genomic DNA from the blood cell samples. The sequence came from a man in his forties or fifties in good health and CMV-seronegative. Source material: PBMCs.

The DNA sequence is TGTGCCAGCAGCCGTACAGGGCGCGATCAGCCCCAGCATTTT. Translated, it reads CASSRTGRDQPQHF. The chain links TRBV7-2 with TRBJ1-5, and perhaps TRBD1 as D gene, on 6 matching bases. The CDR3 starts with the cysteine, ends with the phenylalanine, and has 14 residues. Only the CDR3 DNA stays, 42 bases, in frame from base 1. The germline ends are 13 bases apart after V is trimmed by 5 bases and J by 5 bases. Looking up the germline V gene yields CDR1 SGHTA and CDR2 FQGNSA.